A single sample is the source of the 9 T cell receptor beta chains below, sequenced in a study of identical twins. TCRdb ran MiXCR on the 5' RACE reads and lists one entry per CDR3 protein. The sample lists fewer than 350,000 distinct CDR3 sequences, under 9% occurring once. The same sample was also used in a study of yellow fever vaccine responses in identical twins.

The sequenced sample consisted of memory (CD45RO+) T cells sorted from blood. The source of these receptors is a woman aged 18-30 years in good health.

V is TRBV5-1 and J is TRBJ1-1; 10 nucleotides align to TRBD1. The CDR3 has 13 amino acids. Germline trimming cut 5 bases from V and 9 bases from J; bases unmatched to any gene: 7. From germline, CDR1 is SGHRS and CDR2 YFSETQ. The CDR3 region has the DNA TGCGCCAGCAGTCCGGACAGGGGGGGGAAAGCTTTCTTT. This sequence encodes CASSPDRGGKAFF.

The chain uses TRBV20-1 and TRBJ2-1; D unresolved. The CDR3 has 15 amino acids. Germline CDR1 and CDR2: DFQATT and SNEGSKA (reference sequence). V was clipped by 6 bases and J by 4 bases, with 19 bases between them. As DNA, the CDR3 is TGCAGTGCCGCCCCGGTACACTCCCAATACAATGAGCAGTTCTTC. Protein product: CSAAPVHSQYNEQFF.

This clonotype appeared many times. The chain has TRBV24-1 and TRBJ2-3; 7 bases map to TRBD2. V shed 4 bases, J shed 5 bases, and the junction held 11 bases outside the gene matches. Germline V gene data show CDR1 as KGHDR and CDR2 as SFDVKD. The CDR3 consists of 16 residues. As DNA, the CDR3 is TGTGCCACCAGTGACCTCAAGCGGGGCCGGGGAGATACGCAGTATTTT. Amino acids: CATSDLKRGRGDTQYF.

This clonotype was detected a few times. This chain joins TRBV5-1 and TRBJ1-3; D call uncertain. The CDR3 contains 17 residues. CDR1 and CDR2 (germline): SGHRS, YFSETQ. Trimming removed 1 base at V and 0 bases at J, with 14 bases between. CDR3 DNA: TGCGCCAGCAGCTTGTTGTATTCTCCTAACTCTGGAAACACCATATATTTT. Translated, it gives CASSLLYSPNSGNTIYF.

In its sample, this clonotype was seen a few times. The J gene is TRBJ1-4, the V gene TRBV5-1; D gene ambiguous. Trimming left V 7 bases short and J 0 bases short, with 13 bases between. Looked up from germline, CDR1 is SGHRS and CDR2 is YFSETQ. The CDR3 contains 15 residues. This CDR3 reads CASGRPKTTNEKLFF. The CDR3 DNA is TGCGCCAGCGGGCGACCCAAGACAACTAATGAAAAACTGTTTTTT.

The rearrangement joins TRBV27 to TRBJ2-2; D is ambiguous. Germline V gene lookup returns CDR1 MNHEY and CDR2 SMNVEV (reference sequence). The CDR3 runs to 12 residues. Between the trimmed V and J ends, which lost 8 bases and 4 bases, there was a span of 8 bases. In DNA, the CDR3 is TGTGCCAGCCGGGTCAGCACCGGGGAGCTGTTTTTT. Amino acids: CASRVSTGELFF.

The table lists this clonotype with many counts. The rearrangement uses TRBV10-3 and TRBJ2-1; 8 bases are a match to TRBD2. The CDR3 consists of 14 residues. CDR1 is ENHRY, CDR2 SYGVKD, per germline. V trimming: 10 bases; J trimming: 7 bases; junction bases outside the gene matches: 12. The CDR3 loop reads CATSGTSLRNEQFF. CDR3 nucleotide sequence: TGTGCCACCAGCGGGACTAGTCTAAGAAATGAGCAGTTCTTC.

A few counts support this clonotype. This chain joins TRBV19 and TRBJ2-7, with TRBD2 identical over 13 bases. Unmatched junction bases numbered 8, after V lost 6 bases and J lost 0 bases. CDR3 size: 17 residues. Germline CDR1 reads LNHDA; CDR2 reads SQIVND (reference sequence). CDR3 amino acids: CASSSRTSGRVSYEQYF. CDR3 DNA: TGTGCCAGTAGCAGTAGGACTAGCGGGAGAGTCTCCTACGAGCAGTACTTC. Full variable domain (remainder filled in from reference TRBV19 and TRBJ2-7): DGGITQSPKYLFRKEGQNVTLSCEQNLNHDAMYWYRQDPGQGLRLIYYSQIVNDFQKGDIAEGYSVSREKKESFPLTVTSAQKNPTAFYLCASSSRTSGRVSYEQYFGPGTRLTVT.

This clonotype was counted ten times or more. The rearrangement joins TRBV12-3 or TRBV12-4 to TRBJ2-3, with TRBD2 matching 11 bases. V lost 6 bases, J lost 5 bases, and 10 bases stayed unmatched. This CDR3 has 16 residues. The CDR3 protein is CASSLSALAGGDTQYF. The CDR3 DNA reads TGTGCCAGCAGCTTATCGGCTCTAGCGGGGGGAGATACGCAGTATTTT.